One sample yielded the 15 T cell receptor beta chains listed below, sequenced in a study of blood T cell repertoires in COVID-19. TCRdb keeps only in-frame clones here, not all; method: immunoSEQ multiplex PCR. Of a few hundred thousand clones listed, 84% were seen once; the top ten hold 1.4%. The sequenced material came from peripheral blood. Receptors originate from a woman between 35 and 50 years old who had recovered from COVID-19.

V and J are TRBV12-5 and TRBJ1-1, with D possibly matching TRBD1 (5 bases). CDR3 length: 12 residues. Germline-derived CDR1 and CDR2 are LGHNT and FRNRAP. The V end lost 7 bases, the J end lost 1 base, and 7 bases lay between the germline ends. CDR3 sequence (DNA): TGTGCTAGTGTCGGGGGGAACACTGAAGCTTTCTTT. Its protein product is CASVGGNTEAFF.

The rearrangement joins TRBV18 to TRBJ1-1, with a possible D match to TRBD1 (5 bases). The CDR3 consists of 14 residues. The germline V gene has CDR1 KGHSH and CDR2 LQKENI. V was clipped by 3 bases and J by 0 bases, with 8 bases between them. The CDR3 sequence: CASSPAGVNTEAFF. In nucleotides, the CDR3 is TGTGCCAGCTCACCCGCGGGGGTGAACACTGAAGCTTTCTTT. The variable domain in full, with the rest retrieved from reference TRBV18 and TRBJ1-1, is NAGVMQNPRHLVRRRGQEARLRCSPMKGHSHVYWYRQLPEEGLKFMVYLQKENIIDESGMPKERFSAEFPKEGPSILRIQQVVRGDSAAYFCASSPAGVNTEAFFGQGTRLTVV.

V and J are TRBV25-1 and TRBJ1-2; D might be TRBD1 (6 bases). With 3 bases removed from V and 4 bases from J, the gap between germline ends came to 12 bases. The V gene's germline CDR1 is MGHDK and CDR2 SYGVNS. There are 14 residues in the CDR3. CDR3 DNA: TGTGCCAGCAGTGATGGCCAGGGGTTCTATGGCTACACCTTC. It specifies CASSDGQGFYGYTF.

V is TRBV27 and J is TRBJ2-7; possible D gene TRBD2, 5 bases. The CDR3 length is 14 residues. The V end lost 2 bases, the J end lost 3 bases, and 11 bases lay between the germline ends. Germline values: CDR1 MNHEY, CDR2 SMNVEV (reference sequence). The CDR3 DNA reads as TGTGCCAGCAGTTTAAGAGGGTCCCACTACGAGCAGTACTTC. Translated: CASSLRGSHYEQYF.

CDR3 nucleotide sequence: TGTGCCAGCAGTTTATCGGCAGACTATAGCAATCAGCCCCAGCATTTT. It translates to CASSLSADYSNQPQHF. The V and J genes are TRBV27 and TRBJ1-5; D gene unclear. This CDR3 contains 16 residues. V dropped 0 bases and J dropped 0 bases, with 9 bases sitting between them. Germline-derived CDR1 and CDR2 are MNHEY and SMNVEV (reference sequence).

This clone was detected only a few times. The V gene is TRBV28, the J gene TRBJ2-7; 9 bases are shared with TRBD1. This CDR3 is 15 amino acids long. J lost 1 base, V lost 8 bases, and 9 bases had no gene match. Germline V lookup: CDR1 MDHEN, CDR2 SYDVKM. CDR3 sequence: CASGSSGTGSYEQYF. The DNA for the CDR3 is TGTGCCAGCGGGTCCTCCGGGACAGGGTCCTACGAGCAGTACTTC.

This clone was recorded a few times. The J gene is TRBJ1-6, the V gene TRBV6-5, with 7 bases fitting TRBD1. The J segment lost 9 bases and the V segment lost 6 bases, leaving 11 bases of the junction unmatched. Germline CDR1 and CDR2: MNHEY and SVGAGI. The CDR3 extends over 15 amino acids. CDR3 nucleotide sequence: TGTGCCAGCAGCTATTCAAGGGGGCCGGGTTCACCCCTCCACTTT. Its translation: CASSYSRGPGSPLHF.

The J gene is TRBJ1-1, the V gene TRBV3-1 (or the pseudogene TRBV3-2); maybe TRBD1 (5 bases). The CDR3 covers 13 residues. Germline CDR1 reads LGHDT; CDR2 reads YNNKEL (reference sequence). Trimming cost V 4 bases and J 6 bases, with 12 bases left between them. In nucleotides, the CDR3 is TGTGCCAGCAGCCCCCAGGTAGGGGCTGAAGCTTTCTTT. Amino acid sequence: CASSPQVGAEAFF.

The chain couples TRBV5-6 to TRBJ1-2; D not certain. The V and J ends lost 4 bases and 5 bases respectively, with 18 bases between them. The germline CDR1 and CDR2 sequences are SGHDT and YYEEEE. The CDR3 spans 15 residues. CDR3 bases: TGTGCCAGCAGCCCGGCTGGCAGAGGAGTTTATGGCTACACCTTC. Translated: CASSPAGRGVYGYTF.

The rearrangement joins TRBV6-1 to TRBJ1-6, with D unresolved. V was trimmed by 0 bases and J by 4 bases, leaving 4 bases between them. The V gene's germline CDR1 is MNHNS and CDR2 SASEGT. The CDR3 extends over 14 amino acids. The CDR3 DNA follows: TGTGCCAGCAGTGAAGCGTATTATAATTCACCCCTCCACTTT. Its protein is CASSEAYYNSPLHF.

The chain uses TRBV5-4 and TRBJ2-7; 7 nucleotides align to TRBD1. V was clipped by 0 bases and J by 2 bases; unmatched bases: 2. This CDR3 has 14 residues. Germline assignment: CDR1 SGHNT and CDR2 YYREEE (reference sequence). CDR3 nucleotide sequence: TGTGCCAGCAGCTTGGGACAGGGTGCCTACGAGCAGTACTTC. Its translation is CASSLGQGAYEQYF. The whole variable domain, filled in from reference TRBV5-4 and TRBJ2-7, reads ETGVTQSPTHLIKTRGQQVTLRCSSQSGHNTVSWYQQALGQGPQFIFQYYREEENGRGNFPPRFSGLQFPNYSSELNVNALELDDSALYLCASSLGQGAYEQYFGPGTRLTVT.

The chain combines TRBV18 with TRBJ1-1; 9 bases agree with TRBD1. CDR3 size: 17 residues. CDR1 and CDR2 (germline): KGHSH, LQKENI. V lost 1 base and J lost 5; bases outside the gene matches: 11. CDR3 protein: CASSPLYPGQGRTEAFF. The CDR3, as DNA: TGTGCCAGCTCACCACTTTACCCCGGACAGGGGAGGACTGAAGCTTTCTTT.

This clone has only a few counts. The V call is TRBV12-5, the J call TRBJ2-7, with 7 positions matching TRBD1. This CDR3 is 14 amino acids long. In germline, CDR1 is LGHNT, CDR2 FRNRAP. V was clipped by 1 base and J by 5 bases; unmatched bases: 5. The DNA for the CDR3 is TGTGCTAGTGGTTTGGCCGGGACAGATGACGAGCAGTACTTC. Translating gives CASGLAGTDDEQYF.

The genes are TRBV27 and TRBJ1-2; 12 bases fit TRBD1. Germline loops: CDR1 MNHEY, CDR2 SMNVEV (reference sequence). CDR3 length equals 13 residues. Trimming cost V 10 bases and J 4 bases; bases outside gene matches: 4. CDR3 region: CATGTGGFYGYTF. The CDR3 nucleotides read TGTGCCACCGGGACAGGGGGCTTCTATGGCTACACCTTC.

The chain recombines TRBV2 with TRBJ2-1, with TRBD1 matching 10 bases. The germline V gene encodes CDR1 SNHLY and CDR2 FYNNEI. This CDR3 spans 15 amino acids. Trimming cost V 4 bases and J 2 bases; bases outside gene matches: 2. DNA for the CDR3: TGTGCCAGCAGTGGGGACAGGGGTCCCTACAATGAGCAGTTCTTC. Protein sequence: CASSGDRGPYNEQFF.